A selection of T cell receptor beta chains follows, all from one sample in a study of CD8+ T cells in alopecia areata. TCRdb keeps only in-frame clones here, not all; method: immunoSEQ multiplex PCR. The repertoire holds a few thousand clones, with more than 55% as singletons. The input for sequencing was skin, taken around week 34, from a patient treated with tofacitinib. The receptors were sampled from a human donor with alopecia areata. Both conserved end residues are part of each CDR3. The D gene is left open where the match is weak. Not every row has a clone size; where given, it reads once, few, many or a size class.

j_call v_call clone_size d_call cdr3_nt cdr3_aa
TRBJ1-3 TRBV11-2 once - TGTGCCAGCAGCCGTGGCGGAGGGACAAACACCATATATTTT CASSRGGGTNTIYF
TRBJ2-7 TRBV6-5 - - TGTGCCAGCAGTTACTCCTGGCAGTCCTACGAGCAGTACTTC CASSYSWQSYEQYF
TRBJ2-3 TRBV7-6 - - TGTGCCAGCGGGGGCGGGCCGAGCACAGATACGCAGTATTTT CASGGGPSTDTQYF
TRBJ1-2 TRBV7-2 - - TGTGCCAGCAGCAGAGTAGACGGAGACGGAAAGACCTATGGCTACACCTTC CASSRVDGDGKTYGYTF
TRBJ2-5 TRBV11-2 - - TGTGCCAGCAGCCCGCGGGTGGGAGGCTTTGGCGAGACCCAGTACTTC CASSPRVGGFGETQYF
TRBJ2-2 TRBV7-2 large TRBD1 TGTGCCAGCAGCCTATCCGGGACAGGATCGGCCGGGGAGCTGTTTTTT CASSLSGTGSAGELFF
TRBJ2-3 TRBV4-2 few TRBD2 TGTGCCAGCAGCCAAGATCTCGGCGGGAGGACGAATACGCAGTATTTT CASSQDLGGRTNTQYF
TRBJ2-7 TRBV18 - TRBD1 TGTGCCAGCTCACCAAGCCGGGACAGGGAACACGAGCAGTACTTC CASSPSRDREHEQYF
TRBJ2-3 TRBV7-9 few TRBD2 TGTGCCAGCAGCTCAACCCTGATAATTAGCGGGTCACGCACAGATACGCAGTATTTT CASSSTLIISGSRTDTQYF
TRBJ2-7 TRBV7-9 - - TGTGCCAGCAGCTTAGTAGGGCAGGGACCTAAAAACGACGAGCAGTACTTC CASSLVGQGPKNDEQYF
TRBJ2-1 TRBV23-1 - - TGCGCCAGCGTGACCGGGGTAATCATGAAAAATGAGCAGTTCTTC CASVTGVIMKNEQFF
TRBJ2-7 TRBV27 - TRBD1 TGTGCCAGCAGCATGGGACAGGACTACGAGCAGTACTTC CASSMGQDYEQYF
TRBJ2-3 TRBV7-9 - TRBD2 TGTGCCAGCAGCTTGGGGACTAGCGAGAGAACGCAGTATTTT CASSLGTSERTQYF
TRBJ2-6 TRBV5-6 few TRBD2 TGTGCCAGCAGCTTGGGTGGCGGCGGGAGAGTTTCTGGGGCCAACGTCCTGACTTTC CASSLGGGGRVSGANVLTF
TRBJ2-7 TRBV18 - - TGTGCCAGCTCACCATTGTATAAGTCGCGACTTATCTACTACGAGCAGTACTTC CASSPLYKSRLIYYEQYF
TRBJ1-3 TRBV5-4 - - TGTGCCAGTACAGGGAAAGGAAACACCATATATTTT CASTGKGNTIYF
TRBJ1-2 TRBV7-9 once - TGTGCCAGCAGCTTAGGGACACAGTTACTCTATGGCTACACCTTC CASSLGTQLLYGYTF
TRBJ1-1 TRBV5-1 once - TGCGCCAGCAGCTTAGTATTGAACACTGAAGCTTTCTTT CASSLVLNTEAFF
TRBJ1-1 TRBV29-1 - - TGCAGCTCTCTAATTCGCCGGGACACGCATGCGGATACTGAAGCTTTCTTT CSSLIRRDTHADTEAFF
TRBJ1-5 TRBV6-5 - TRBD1 TGTGCCAGCAGACAGGGGGGGCGAAGCAATCAGCCCCAGCATTTT CASRQGGRSNQPQHF
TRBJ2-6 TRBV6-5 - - TGTGCCAGCAGAACAGGGCTTGAGGCCAACGTCCTGACTTTC CASRTGLEANVLTF
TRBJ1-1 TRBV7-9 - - TGTGCCAGCAGCCCCCCGGGGGGGGCAATGAACACTGAAGCTTTCTTT CASSPPGGAMNTEAFF
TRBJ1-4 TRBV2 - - TGTGCCAGCAGTAGACAGACAGCAACTAATGAAAAACTGTTTTTT CASSRQTATNEKLFF
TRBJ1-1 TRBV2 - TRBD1 TGTGCCAGCACCAAACTTACAGGGGGCTACACTGAAGCTTTCTTT CASTKLTGGYTEAFF
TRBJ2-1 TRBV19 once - TGTGCCAGTAGTCCGCCTGGCCTACCCAATGAGCAGTTCTTC CASSPPGLPNEQFF
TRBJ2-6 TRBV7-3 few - TGTGCCAGCAGCTTAACGGGTGGGGCGGCCGGGGCCAACGTCCTGACTTTC CASSLTGGAAGANVLTF
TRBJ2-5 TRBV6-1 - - TGTGCCAGCAGTTATAAGGGGTTCCAAGAGACCCAGTACTTC CASSYKGFQETQYF
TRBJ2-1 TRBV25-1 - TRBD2 TGTGCCAGCACCCCTCCTAGCGGGGGAGGGAATGAGCAGTTCTTC CASTPPSGGGNEQFF
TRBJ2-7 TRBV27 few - TGTGCCAGCAGTTTTAGCTGGGGGCAGTACGAGCAGTACTTC CASSFSWGQYEQYF
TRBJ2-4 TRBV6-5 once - TGTGCCAGCAGTTACCGGGACACCAAAAACATTCAGTACTTC CASSYRDTKNIQYF
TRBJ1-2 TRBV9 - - TGTGCCAGCAGCCAAACCTGGGGGTTCGGAGGCTACACCTTC CASSQTWGFGGYTF
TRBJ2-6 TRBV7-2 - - TGTGCCAGCAGCCCCATGACTGGGGCCAACGTCCTGACTTTC CASSPMTGANVLTF
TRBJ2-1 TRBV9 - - TGTGCCAGCGCTGTTAGCAATTCCTACAATGAGCAGTTCTTC CASAVSNSYNEQFF
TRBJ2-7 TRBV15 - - TGTGCCACCAGCAGCGCCATTCACTACGAGCAGTACTTC CATSSAIHYEQYF